This T cell receptor (beta chain) was recorded in a study of shared clonotypes between healthy human individuals. Study-wide results and caveats: Donor scarcity curtailed the genetic and exposure-history diversity represented herein.

Sorted-subset replicate PCR reactions were performed with approximately 200 ng DNA, corresponding to roughly 30,000 T cell genomes. Only in-frame clones appear in the TCRdb table, and some are missing; sequencing was by immunoSEQ multiplex PCR. The sample has 2 million to 2.5 million clones; roughly 95% are singletons. Turning to this clone: The antigen is undetermined.

The germline gives CDR1 SGHAT, CDR2 FQNNGV. There are 13 residues in the CDR3. Between the trimmed V and J ends, which lost 5 bases and 1 base, there was a span of 8 bases. Everyone who donated was a Caucasian adult who lived in Nashville, Tennessee. The chain carries TRBV11-2 and TRBJ1-1; maybe TRBD1 (5 bases). The sequenced sample consisted of naive CD4+ T cells sorted from blood. The subset here: CD45RA+ positively selected. The sequence came from a man younger than 30 in good health. In DNA form, the CDR3 reads TGTGCCAGCAGCCATCAGGGGAACACTGAAGCTTTCTTT. Its protein product is CASSHQGNTEAFF.